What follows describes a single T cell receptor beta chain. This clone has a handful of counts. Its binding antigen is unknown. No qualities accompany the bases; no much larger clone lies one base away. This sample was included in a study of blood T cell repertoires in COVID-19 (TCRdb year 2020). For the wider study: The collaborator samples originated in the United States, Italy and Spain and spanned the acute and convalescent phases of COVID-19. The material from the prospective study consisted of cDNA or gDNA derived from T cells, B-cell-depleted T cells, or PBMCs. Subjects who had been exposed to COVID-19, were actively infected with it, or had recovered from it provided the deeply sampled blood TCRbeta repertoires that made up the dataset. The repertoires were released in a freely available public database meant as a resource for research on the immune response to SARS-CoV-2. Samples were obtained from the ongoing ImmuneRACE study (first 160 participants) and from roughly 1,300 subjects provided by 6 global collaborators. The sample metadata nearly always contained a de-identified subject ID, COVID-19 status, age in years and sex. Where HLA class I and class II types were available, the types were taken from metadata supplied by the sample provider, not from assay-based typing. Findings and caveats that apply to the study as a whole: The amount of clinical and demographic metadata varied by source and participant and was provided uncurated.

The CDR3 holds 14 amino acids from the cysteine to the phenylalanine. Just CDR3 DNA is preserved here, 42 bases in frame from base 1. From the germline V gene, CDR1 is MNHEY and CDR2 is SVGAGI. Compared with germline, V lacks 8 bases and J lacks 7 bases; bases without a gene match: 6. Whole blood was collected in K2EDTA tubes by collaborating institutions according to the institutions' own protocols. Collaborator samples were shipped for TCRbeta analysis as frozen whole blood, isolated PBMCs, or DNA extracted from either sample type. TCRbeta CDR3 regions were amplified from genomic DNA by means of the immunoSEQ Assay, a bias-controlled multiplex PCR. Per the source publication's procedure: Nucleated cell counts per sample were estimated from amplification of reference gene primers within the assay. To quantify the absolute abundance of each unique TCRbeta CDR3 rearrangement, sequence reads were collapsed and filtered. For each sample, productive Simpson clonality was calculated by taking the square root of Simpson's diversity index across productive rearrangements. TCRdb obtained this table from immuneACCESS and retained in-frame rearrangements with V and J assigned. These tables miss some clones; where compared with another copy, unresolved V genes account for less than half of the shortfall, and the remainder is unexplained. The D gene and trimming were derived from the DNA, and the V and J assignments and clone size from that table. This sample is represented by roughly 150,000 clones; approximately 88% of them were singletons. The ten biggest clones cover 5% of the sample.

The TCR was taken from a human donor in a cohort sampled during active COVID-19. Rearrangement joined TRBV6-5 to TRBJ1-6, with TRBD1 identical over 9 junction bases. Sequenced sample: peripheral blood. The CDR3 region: CASAWTGDNSPLHF. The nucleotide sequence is TGTGCCAGCGCCTGGACAGGGGACAATTCACCCCTCCACTTT.